These 10 T cell receptor beta chains originate from one sample sequenced in a study of early T cells in non-severe SARS-CoV-2 infection. In TCRdb, the 5' RACE reads were re-called with MiXCR into one record per CDR3 protein. The sample lists roughly 45,000 distinct CDR3 sequences; around a tenth were seen once. The sequenced material came from whole blood. These receptors were collected from an adult who was a healthcare worker with PCR-confirmed SARS-CoV-2 infection or an uninfected control (not recorded which).

This clonotype occurred many times. The chain joins TRBV29-1 to TRBJ2-1; 8 nucleotides line up with TRBD2. The CDR3 totals 14 residues. Looked up from germline, CDR1 is SQVTM and CDR2 is ANQGSEA. Trimming at V came to 7 bases and at J to 10 bases, leaving 15 bases not matched to a gene. The CDR3 sequence: CSARTSRGDREQFF. The DNA for the CDR3 is TGCAGCGCTCGGACTAGCCGCGGGGATCGGGAGCAGTTCTTC.

This clonotype has at least ten counts. The gene calls are TRBV5-6 and TRBJ2-3, with 7 bases matching TRBD2. V lost 4 bases, J lost 2 bases, and 7 bases stayed unmatched. This CDR3 has 15 residues. The germline V gene has CDR1 SGHDT and CDR2 YYEEEE. The CDR3: CASSRTSENTDTQYF. The CDR3 bases are TGTGCCAGCAGCCGAACTAGCGAGAACACAGATACGCAGTATTTT.

This clonotype was detected many times. The chain has TRBV6-6 and TRBJ1-5; a possible D gene is TRBD1 (5 bases). Germline CDR1 and CDR2: MNHNY and SVGAGI (reference sequence). Deletions cut 3 bases from V and 2 bases from J, with 14 bases between. CDR3 length equals 16 residues. The DNA of the CDR3 is TGTGCCAGCAGTTATATAGGTATCAGGGGCAATCAGCCCCAGCATTTT. Its protein is CASSYIGIRGNQPQHF.

This clonotype was counted many times. The genes are TRBV6-2 or TRBV6-3 and TRBJ1-5; D is ambiguous. Germline V lookup: CDR1 MNHEY, CDR2 SVGEGT. CDR3 length: 13 residues. Trimming took 4 bases from V and 4 from J, leaving 8 bases between them. This CDR3 reads CASSWTSNQPQHF. The CDR3 nucleotides read TGTGCCAGCAGTTGGACCTCTAATCAGCCCCAGCATTTT.

The J gene is TRBJ1-1, the V gene TRBV12-3 or TRBV12-4; D not resolved. The V end lost 5 bases, the J end lost 1 base, and 14 bases lay between the germline ends. The CDR3 is 15 residues long. The CDR3 bases are TGTGCCAGCAGTCCCACATCAGTGGGGAACACTGAAGCTTTCTTT. Translated: CASSPTSVGNTEAFF.

The J gene is TRBJ1-1, the V gene TRBV12-3 or TRBV12-4; weak D call: TRBD1 (6 bases). This CDR3 spans 15 amino acids. The V gene lost 6 bases and the J gene lost 1 base, with 15 bases spanning the gap. The CDR3 bases are TGTGCCAGCAGCCGCCTCGTGGGGGCGAACACTGAAGCTTTCTTT. This translates into CASSRLVGANTEAFF.

In this sample, this clonotype turned up many times. The rearrangement uses TRBV12-3 or TRBV12-4 and TRBJ2-2; TRBD2 agrees at 8 bases. This CDR3 is 16 amino acids long. V was clipped by 4 bases and J by 4 bases; unmatched bases: 8. Here the CDR3 reads CASSYPGLDGTGELFF. For the CDR3, the DNA is TGTGCCAGCAGTTATCCGGGACTAGACGGCACCGGGGAGCTGTTTTTT.

The J gene is TRBJ2-1, the V gene TRBV5-5, with D possibly TRBD1 on 5 matching bases. With 3 bases removed from V and 8 bases from J, the gap between germline ends came to 12 bases. CDR3 length equals 13 residues. CDR1 is SGHKS, CDR2 YYEKEE, per germline (reference sequence). This CDR3 reads CASSSQAGYEQFF. The CDR3 bases are TGTGCCAGCAGCTCCCAGGCAGGGTATGAGCAGTTCTTC.

This clonotype was recorded at least ten times. The chain combines TRBV28 with TRBJ2-3; 7 bases align to TRBD1. V lost 5 bases, J lost 0 bases, and 23 bases stayed unmatched. The length of the CDR3 is 21 residues. Germline V gives CDR1 MDHEN, CDR2 SYDVKM. DNA for the CDR3: TGTGCCAGCAGTCCCCGTGACAGGGCTCGGCGTACCTTGTATAGCACAGATACGCAGTATTTT. This encodes CASSPRDRARRTLYSTDTQYF.

The rearrangement joins TRBV29-1 to TRBJ2-7, with D tentatively TRBD2 (6 bases). The V gene's germline CDR1 is SQVTM and CDR2 ANQGSEA. V lost 3 bases to trimming and J lost 5 bases, with 11 bases between them. The CDR3 extends over 12 amino acids. The CDR3 here is CSVEAGSNEQYF. The CDR3 bases are TGCAGCGTTGAGGCCGGGAGTAACGAGCAGTACTTC.